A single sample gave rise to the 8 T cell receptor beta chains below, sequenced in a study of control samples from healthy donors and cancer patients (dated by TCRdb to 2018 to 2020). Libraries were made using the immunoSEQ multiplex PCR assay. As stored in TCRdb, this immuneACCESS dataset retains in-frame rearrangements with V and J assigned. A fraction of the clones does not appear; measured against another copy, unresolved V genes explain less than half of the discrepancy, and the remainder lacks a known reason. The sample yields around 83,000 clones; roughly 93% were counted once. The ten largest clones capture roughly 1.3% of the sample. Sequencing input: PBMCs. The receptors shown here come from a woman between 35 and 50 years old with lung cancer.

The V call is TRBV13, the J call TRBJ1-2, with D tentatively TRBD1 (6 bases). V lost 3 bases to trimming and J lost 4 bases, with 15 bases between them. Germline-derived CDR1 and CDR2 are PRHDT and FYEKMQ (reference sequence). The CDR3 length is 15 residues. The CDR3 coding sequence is TGTGCCAGCAGCTTTCAAGCGACAGGCTTCTATGGCTACACCTTC. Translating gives CASSFQATGFYGYTF.

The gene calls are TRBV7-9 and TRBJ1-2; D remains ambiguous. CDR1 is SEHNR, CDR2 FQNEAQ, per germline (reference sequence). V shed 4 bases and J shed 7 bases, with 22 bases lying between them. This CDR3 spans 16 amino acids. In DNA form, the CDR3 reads TGTGCCAGCAGCTCCGGTCCGGTTGCATCCGGGGTTGGCTACACCTTC. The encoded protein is CASSSGPVASGVGYTF.

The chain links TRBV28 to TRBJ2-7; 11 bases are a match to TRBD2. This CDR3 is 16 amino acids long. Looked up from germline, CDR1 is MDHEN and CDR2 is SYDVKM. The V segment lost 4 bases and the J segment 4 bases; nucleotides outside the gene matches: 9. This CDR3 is CASSSWTSGLLYEQYF. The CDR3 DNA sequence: TGTGCCAGCAGTTCCTGGACTAGCGGGTTATTGTACGAGCAGTACTTC. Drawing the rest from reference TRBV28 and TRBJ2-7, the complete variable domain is DVKVTQSSRYLVKRTGEKVFLECVQDMDHENMFWYRQDPGLGLRLIYFSYDVKMKEKGDIPEGYSVSREKKERFSLILESASTNQTSMYLCASSSWTSGLLYEQYFGPGTRLTVT.

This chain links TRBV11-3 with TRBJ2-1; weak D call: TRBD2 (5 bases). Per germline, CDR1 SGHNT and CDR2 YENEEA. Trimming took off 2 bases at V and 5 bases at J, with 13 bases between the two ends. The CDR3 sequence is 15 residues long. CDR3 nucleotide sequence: TGTGCCAGCAGCTTAAACTCGGCGGGCCACAATGAGCAGTTCTTC. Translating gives CASSLNSAGHNEQFF.

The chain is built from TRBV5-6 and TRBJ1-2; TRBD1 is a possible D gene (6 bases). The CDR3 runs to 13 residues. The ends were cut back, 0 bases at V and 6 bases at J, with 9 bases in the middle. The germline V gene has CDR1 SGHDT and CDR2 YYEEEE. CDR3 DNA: TGTGCCAGCAGCTTGGTTACAGGGAATGGCTACACCTTC. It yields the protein CASSLVTGNGYTF.

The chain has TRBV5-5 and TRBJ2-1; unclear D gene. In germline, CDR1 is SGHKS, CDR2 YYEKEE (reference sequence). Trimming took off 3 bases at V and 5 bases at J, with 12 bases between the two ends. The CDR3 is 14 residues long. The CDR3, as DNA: TGTGCCAGCAGCTCAGACGGCCCTAACAATGAGCAGTTCTTC. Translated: CASSSDGPNNEQFF. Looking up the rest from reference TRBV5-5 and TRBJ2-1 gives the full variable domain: DAGVTQSPTHLIKTRGQQVTLRCSPISGHKSVSWYQQVLGQGPQFIFQYYEKEERGRGNFPDRFSARQFPNYSSELNVNALLLGDSALYLCASSSDGPNNEQFFGPGTRLTVL.

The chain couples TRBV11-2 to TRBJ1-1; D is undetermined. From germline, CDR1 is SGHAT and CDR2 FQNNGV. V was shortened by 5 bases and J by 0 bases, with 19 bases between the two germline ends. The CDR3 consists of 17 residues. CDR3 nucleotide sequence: TGTGCCAGCAGCATACTACAGTCTTACCGGATGAACACTGAAGCTTTCTTT. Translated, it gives CASSILQSYRMNTEAFF.

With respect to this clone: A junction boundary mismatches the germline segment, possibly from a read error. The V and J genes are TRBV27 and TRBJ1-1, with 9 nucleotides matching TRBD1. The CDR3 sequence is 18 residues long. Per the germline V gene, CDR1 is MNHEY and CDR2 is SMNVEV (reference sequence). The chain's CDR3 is CASSSPSGTGLGNAEAFF. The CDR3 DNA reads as TGTGCCAGCAGTTCACCCTCCGGGACAGGGTTGGGGAACGCTGAAGCTTTCTTT.